This TCR beta chain emerged from a study of neurological immune-mediated disorders (dated by TCRdb to between 2018 and 2020). Regarding the research as a whole: Among the approximately 34 multiple sclerosis patients, relapsing-remitting MS accounted for about 31 and secondary progressive MS accounted for 3. Alongside PBMC samples, the set of around 99 TCR-beta libraries contained longitudinal samples, technical triplicates, and paired CD4+ and CD8+ T-cell subsets that had been sorted. Peripheral blood TCR-beta repertoires from HTLV-I-associated myelopathy (HAM/TSP) patients, multiple sclerosis patients and healthy controls were compared by UMI-based sequencing. Of the 60 to 70 subjects in the cohort, about 14 were HAM/TSP patients, some 34 were multiple sclerosis patients, and about 20 were healthy controls.

cDNA was synthesized by template-switch 5'RACE using a primer with a 10-nucleotide random unique molecular identifier that tagged each TCR transcript. Over 180 million TCR-beta sequences, covering 15-18 subjects, were produced in each sequencing run. Total RNA was extracted with the RNeasy kit. The KAPA Real-time Library Amplification kit was used to amplify TCR-beta VDJ regions with primers targeting the TCR constant region and the 5'RACE anchor. Sample indexes and Illumina adaptors were added in a first PCR, after which library yield was increased in a second PCR. After purification with Ampure beads, the TCR product of roughly 650 bp was size-selected on a 2% E-gel SizeSelection system. Before pooling, library quality was checked on a Bioanalyzer, concentration was measured with Qubit, and libraries were quantified with the Kapa Library Quantification kit. An Illumina HiSeq 2500 sequenced the libraries paired-end 2 x 150 bp. To increase sequence diversity, roughly 24-31% phiX was spiked into each library pool. The authors' pipeline ran thus. The UMI-based MiGEC pipeline processed quality-filtered reads and removed over 75% of raw TCR sequences during error correction. VDJ genes were aligned to IMGT germline references, and clonotypes were defined by unique CDR3 amino acid sequence plus V-J genes. Clonal expansion, Shannon diversity and CDR3 relatedness were evaluated with VDJtools (CalcPairwiseDistances, ClusterSamples), while phylogenetic trees were built in CLCbio workbench. Using coefficient-of-variation modelling across technical triplicates, the study counted a clone as expanded if it had at least 8 unique UMIs. In TCRdb, the public reads were trimmed at Q25 with fastp and aligned with MiXCR, with productive beta chains retained. Identical CDR3 proteins give one entry, which carries the most common genes and DNA. What appears here as the V and J calls and clone size reflects TCRdb's work, not the paper's. The sample table lists tens of thousands of distinct CDR3 sequences, roughly 4.8% of them with a count of one. The ten largest clones add up to about 2.2% of the sample.

For the unsorted PBMC libraries, 2 million PBMCs were stored in RNAlater at -80 degrees C until RNA extraction and were used to generate the libraries. Multiple sclerosis patients were enrolled in a US clinical protocol evaluating disease progression by magnetic resonance imaging. Peripheral blood was subjected to Ficoll-Hypaque density gradient centrifugation to isolate PBMCs, which were then cryopreserved in liquid nitrogen. The sample holds many counts of this clonotype. Its antigen is currently not known. No much larger clone exists at a distance of one base, and base qualities are not known. Findings and caveats that apply to the study as a whole: The MS cluster was not associated with any clinical or MRI features, and the authors stated that larger cohorts are needed. Phylogenetic analysis grouped repertoires from 18 of 34 MS patients into a cluster of related CDR3 sequences, suggesting a possible repertoire-level signature. Across subjects, expanded clones never shared an identical CDR3 amino acid sequence, which suggests that the TCR-beta repertoires in every group were private. TCR clonal expansion was highest in HAM/TSP patients and lowest in MS patients, with MS patients falling below even healthy controls.

The germline ends are 8 bases apart after V is trimmed by 2 bases and J by 7 bases. As encoded in the germline V gene (reference sequence), CDR1 is GTSNPN while CDR2 is SVGIG. Measured from the cysteine to the phenylalanine, the CDR3 is 12 residues long. The DNA shown is the 36-base CDR3, in frame from base 1. Sequenced: PBMCs. The sequence was obtained from a woman in her seventies with multiple sclerosis. The chain uses TRBV30 and TRBJ2-2, with the D segment identity uncertain. The bases read TGTGCCTGGAGTCCCGGAATCGGGGAGCTGTTTTTT. Its protein product is CAWSPGIGELFF.